These T cell receptor beta chains were read from a single sample in a study of blood T cells in healthy people across ages. TCRdb processed the 5' RACE reads anew with MiXCR; each CDR3 protein has one entry. The sample lists some 640,000 distinct CDR3 sequences, about 30% occurring once. Sequenced input: blood. The receptor set was obtained from a woman of 80 years or more in good health. Both conserved end residues are part of each CDR3. The D gene is left open where the match is weak. Clone size is stated in some rows and not others, as once, few, many or a class when expanded.

CDR3 length	D gene	clone size	V gene	J gene	CDR3 protein	CDR3 DNA
15	TRBD1	.	TRBV14	TRBJ1-1	CVSSQLGQGGTEAFF	TGTGTCAGCAGCCAGTTGGGGCAGGGGGGAACTGAAGCTTTCTTT
13	TRBD1	few	TRBV20-1	TRBJ2-7	CSAPDRRAYEQYF	TGCAGTGCTCCGGACAGGAGAGCCTACGAGCAGTACTTC
14	.	many	TRBV6-5	TRBJ2-5	CASSYLDSQETQYF	TGTGCCAGCAGTTACTTGGACAGCCAAGAGACCCAGTACTTC
13	.	.	TRBV6-1	TRBJ2-2	CASRPIDTGELFF	TGTGCCAGCCGTCCCATAGACACCGGGGAGCTGTTTTTT
14	.	few	TRBV20-1	TRBJ1-4	CSASRDGGNEKLFF	TGCAGTGCTTCCCGGGACGGCGGAAATGAAAAACTGTTTTTT
13	.	.	TRBV27	TRBJ1-2	CASSNGGGGGYTF	TGTGCCAGCAGTAACGGGGGCGGGGGTGGCTACACCTTC
15	TRBD2	.	TRBV20-1	TRBJ2-3	CSARTGTTSTDTQYF	TGCAGTGCTAGAACCGGGACTACTAGCACAGATACGCAGTATTTT
14	TRBD1	many	TRBV30	TRBJ1-4	CAWKMGRGAEKLFF	TGTGCCTGGAAGATGGGCAGGGGGGCTGAAAAACTGTTTTTT
17	TRBD1	few	TRBV29-1	TRBJ2-5	CSVEKITTGGAFNEQYF	TGCAGCGTCGAGAAAATAACAACAGGGGGTGCATTCAATGAGCAGTACTTC
14	.	few	TRBV6-6	TRBJ1-1	CASSPNGGTYEAFF	TGTGCCAGCAGTCCAAACGGTGGCACCTATGAAGCTTTCTTT
18	.	many	TRBV24-1	TRBJ1-2	CATSDLLGIRGTSYGYTF	TGTGCCACCAGTGATTTGCTGGGTATCAGGGGCACTAGCTATGGCTACACCTTC
15	.	.	TRBV20-1	TRBJ2-3	CSGMGQGRITDTQYF	TGCAGTGGTATGGGCCAGGGGAGGATCACAGATACGCAGTATTTT
14	.	.	TRBV20-1	TRBJ2-3	CSARSLVSTDTQYF	TGCAGTGCTAGATCCCTGGTCAGCACAGATACGCAGTATTTT
13	.	many	TRBV20-1	TRBJ2-3	CSLSRFSTDTQYF	TGCAGCCTCAGTCGGTTCAGCACAGATACGCAGTATTTT
13	TRBD2	.	TRBV6-1	TRBJ2-3	CACRTSGFGVQYF	TGTGCCTGCAGGACTAGCGGGTTTGGTGTGCAGTATTTT
13	.	many	TRBV7-3	TRBJ2-1	CASSFPPEDEQFF	TGTGCCAGCAGCTTCCCGCCGGAGGATGAGCAGTTCTTC
14	.	many	TRBV12-5	TRBJ2-7	CASGLSGIRGEQYF	TGTGCTAGTGGTTTGTCGGGCATCCGTGGCGAGCAGTACTTC
14	TRBD1	few	TRBV28	TRBJ1-5	CASRETGASGPQHF	TGTGCCAGCAGAGAGACAGGGGCTTCGGGGCCCCAGCATTTT
12	.	many	TRBV7-6	TRBJ1-6	CASSLSNSPLHF	TGTGCCAGCAGCTTAAGTAATTCACCCCTCCACTTT
17	.	many	TRBV6-6	TRBJ2-3	CASSYSNVGQRGDTQYF	TGTGCCAGCAGTTACTCGAATGTTGGTCAACGGGGAGATACGCAGTATTTT
13	TRBD1	.	TRBV12-3/TRBV12-4	TRBJ1-2	CASRPQGGGGYTF	TGTGCCAGCAGACCACAGGGGGGTGGTGGCTACACCTTC
14	TRBD2	many	TRBV20-1	TRBJ2-5	CSASPTSGSGAQYF	TGCAGTGCTAGTCCGACTAGCGGCTCGGGGGCCCAGTACTTC
17	.	.	TRBV7-2	TRBJ1-4	CASSLAGGSTTNEKLFF	TGTGCCAGCAGCTTAGCGGGGGGCAGCACAACTAATGAAAAACTGTTTTTT
16	TRBD2	.	TRBV6-1	TRBJ2-5	CASSALAGALQETQYF	TGCGCCAGCAGTGCACTAGCGGGGGCGCTACAAGAGACCCAGTACTTC
11	.	few	TRBV2	TRBJ1-4	CASSELEKLFF	TGTGCCAGCAGTGAATTGGAAAAACTGTTTTTT
14	.	.	TRBV6-5	TRBJ2-7	CASSYSRGSREQYF	TGTGCCAGCAGTTACTCCAGGGGATCGAGGGAGCAGTACTTC
12	.	many	TRBV12-3/TRBV12-4	TRBJ2-7	CASRGDSYEQYF	TGTGCCAGCAGAGGGGACTCCTACGAGCAGTACTTC
13	.	.	TRBV11-2	TRBJ2-5	CASSPVGRETQYF	TGTGCCAGCAGCCCAGTAGGGAGAGAGACCCAGTACTTC
18	TRBD2	many	TRBV12-5	TRBJ2-3	CASGLVRLAASVTDTQYF	TGTGCTAGTGGTTTGGTAAGACTAGCGGCCTCCGTCACAGATACGCAGTATTTT
14	.	.	TRBV6-1	TRBJ1-6	CASSATWDNSPLHF	TGTGCCAGCAGTGCGACTTGGGATAATTCACCCCTCCACTTT
14	.	many	TRBV5-5	TRBJ2-3	CASSPGTITDTQYF	TGTGCCAGCAGCCCCGGTACAATCACAGATACGCAGTATTTT
13	.	many	TRBV5-1	TRBJ2-5	CASSSGMGETQYF	TGCGCCAGCAGCTCAGGGATGGGGGAGACCCAGTACTTC
15	.	few	TRBV30	TRBJ1-5	CAWSVGGPSNQPQHF	TGTGCCTGGAGTGTTGGGGGGCCTAGCAATCAGCCCCAGCATTTT
16	TRBD2	many	TRBV20-1	TRBJ2-1	CSARTRGGGARNEQFF	TGCAGTGCTAGAACAAGGGGCGGGGGGGCTCGCAATGAGCAGTTCTTC
16	.	.	TRBV5-6	TRBJ2-4	CASSLDRGGGYNERYF	TGTGCCAGCAGCTTGGATCGAGGGGGTGGCTACAATGAGCGGTACTTC
17	TRBD1	few	TRBV12-3/TRBV12-4	TRBJ1-6	CASSPDRGLSYNSPLHF	TGTGCCAGCAGTCCGGACAGGGGGCTATCGTATAATTCACCCCTCCACTTT
16	.	.	TRBV20-1	TRBJ1-4	CSAGDVNLATNEKLFF	TGCAGTGCTGGAGACGTCAACCTCGCAACTAATGAAAAACTGTTTTTT
14	TRBD1	many	TRBV6-2/TRBV6-3	TRBJ1-1	CASRLQGMNTEAFF	TGTGCCAGCAGACTACAGGGGATGAACACTGAAGCTTTCTTT
16	.	many	TRBV5-1	TRBJ2-1	CASRSGPSSSYNEQFF	TGCGCCAGCAGATCCGGGCCGAGCAGCTCCTACAATGAGCAGTTCTTC
14	.	.	TRBV2	TRBJ2-5	CASSGRSGQETQYF	TGTGCCAGCAGTGGACGGAGTGGGCAAGAGACCCAGTACTTC
13	.	many	TRBV5-4	TRBJ2-7	CASSVRGPYEQYF	TGTGCCAGCAGCGTCAGGGGCCCCTACGAGCAGTACTTC
16	TRBD1	.	TRBV3-1	TRBJ1-6	CASSPFTGQGAAPLHF	TGTGCCAGCAGCCCATTTACGGGACAGGGGGCTGCACCCCTCCACTTT
11	.	.	TRBV6-2/TRBV6-3	TRBJ2-5	CASSPLFEQYF	TGTGCCAGCAGTCCCCTCTTTGAGCAGTACTTC
16	TRBD2	.	TRBV10-3	TRBJ2-5	CAISGLAGGTQETQYF	TGTGCCATCAGTGGACTAGCGGGGGGAACTCAAGAGACCCAGTACTTC
14	.	.	TRBV20-1	TRBJ1-4	CSAREWGAGEKLFF	TGCAGTGCTAGAGAATGGGGGGCAGGTGAAAAACTGTTTTTT
15	TRBD1	many	TRBV6-2/TRBV6-3	TRBJ2-5	CASSSRDRVLQTQYF	TGTGCCAGCAGTTCCCGGGACAGGGTCCTACAGACCCAGTACTTC
14	.	many	TRBV9	TRBJ1-2	CASSEDNLGYGYTF	TGTGCCAGCAGCGAAGACAACTTGGGCTATGGCTACACCTTC
15	TRBD2	.	TRBV4-2	TRBJ2-1	CASSRLAGEVNEQFF	TGTGCCAGCAGCCGACTAGCGGGAGAGGTTAATGAGCAGTTCTTC
16	TRBD2	.	TRBV19	TRBJ2-3	CASSISASGERDTQYF	TGTGCCAGTAGTATTAGCGCTAGCGGGGAAAGAGATACGCAGTATTTT
15	TRBD1	.	TRBV7-2	TRBJ2-5	CASSGGTGGWETQYF	TGTGCCAGCAGCGGGGGGACAGGGGGCTGGGAGACCCAGTACTTC
16	TRBD2	.	TRBV28	TRBJ2-2	CASSPKGLAKTGELFF	TGTGCCAGCAGTCCAAAGGGACTAGCGAAGACCGGGGAGCTGTTTTTT
15	TRBD1	.	TRBV5-1	TRBJ1-1	CASRSQPGGGTEAFF	TGCGCCAGCAGGTCCCAGCCAGGGGGTGGCACTGAAGCTTTCTTT
12	.	few	TRBV12-5	TRBJ2-5	CASQGAGDEQYF	TGTGCTAGTCAAGGGGCGGGCGATGAGCAGTACTTC